These 17 T cell receptor beta chains originate from one sample sequenced in a study of T cells in Graves' hyperthyroidism and ophthalmopathy. TCR beta CDR3 regions were amplified from RNA transcripts. TCR CDR3 underwent first-round RT-PCR with the HTBI primer set. TCRdb reprocessed the multiplex PCR reads with MiXCR, giving one entry per CDR3 protein. The table has hundreds of thousands of distinct CDR3 sequences, around 16% seen once; the top ten hold around 3.3%. The sequenced sample consisted of blood. These receptors were obtained from a woman aged 40 to 55 with Graves' ophthalmopathy.

This clonotype was seen repeatedly, ten times or more. The genes are TRBV11-3 and TRBJ2-2, with a possible D match to TRBD1 (6 bases). The CDR3 is 13 residues long. The ends were cut back, 8 bases at V and 5 bases at J, with 12 bases in the middle. The germline CDR1 and CDR2 sequences are SGHNT and YENEEA. The CDR3, as DNA: TGTGCCAGCCAGGGGCTGAGGACCGGGGAGCTGTTTTTT. It yields the protein CASQGLRTGELFF.

This clonotype was counted at least ten times. V gene TRBV6-1 combines with J gene TRBJ1-1; D possibly corresponds to TRBD1 (6 bases). The V end was cut by 6 bases, the J end by 6 bases, with 14 bases between. Germline CDR1 is MNHNS and CDR2 is SASEGT. The CDR3 is made up of 13 amino acids. In DNA, the CDR3 is TGTGCCAGCAGGATACAGGGCGGCTCTGAAGCTTTCTTT. This sequence encodes CASRIQGGSEAFF.

This clonotype was observed many times. The chain combines TRBV5-1 with TRBJ1-6; 8 nucleotides line up with TRBD1. The CDR3 extends over 14 amino acids. From germline, CDR1 is SGHRS and CDR2 YFSETQ. The J segment lost 10 bases and the V segment lost 1 base, leaving 4 bases of the junction unmatched. The CDR3, as DNA: TGCGCCAGCAGCTTGCAGGGGGCAAGATCACCCCTCCACTTT. It is translated as CASSLQGARSPLHF.

This rearrangement joins TRBV20-1 to TRBJ2-4; D possibly corresponds to TRBD2 (7 bases). The ends were cut back, 1 base at V and 9 bases at J, with 16 bases in the middle. The CDR3 consists of 14 residues. CDR1 is DFQATT and CDR2 is SNEGSKA in the germline V gene (reference sequence). The CDR3 loop reads CSARAMGGQGIQYF. The DNA of the CDR3 is TGCAGTGCTAGAGCCATGGGGGGGCAAGGCATTCAGTACTTC.

This clonotype was observed at least ten times. The chain combines TRBV3-1 with TRBJ1-1, with D unresolved. CDR1 and CDR2 from the germline V gene are LGHDT and YNNKEL (reference sequence). This CDR3 region has 14 residues. Between the trimmed V and J ends, which lost 1 base and 0 bases, there was a span of 6 bases. The CDR3 protein is CASSQGSLNTEAFF. In nucleotides, the CDR3 is TGTGCCAGCAGCCAAGGCAGCCTGAACACTGAAGCTTTCTTT.

This chain links TRBV20-1 with TRBJ2-4, with D perhaps matching TRBD1 (6 bases). Germline CDR1 reads DFQATT; CDR2 reads SNEGSKA (reference sequence). Trimming took 5 bases from V and 0 from J, leaving 8 bases between them. This CDR3 has 13 amino acids. The CDR3 here is CSAWDIAKNIQYF. The CDR3 DNA reads TGCAGTGCTTGGGACATAGCCAAAAACATTCAGTACTTC.

The rearrangement joins TRBV7-3 to TRBJ2-1, with TRBD1 identical over 8 bases. Germline V gene data show CDR1 as SGHTA and CDR2 as FQGTGA. The V segment lost 4 bases and the J segment 7 bases; nucleotides outside the gene matches: 9. CDR3 length: 15 residues. CDR3 coding DNA: TGTGCCAGCAGCTACAGCCGGACAGGGAAGAATGAGCAGTTCTTC. Amino acids: CASSYSRTGKNEQFF.

There are a few counts of this clonotype. The chain recombines TRBV9 with TRBJ2-2, with D maybe TRBD2 (6 bases). The V gene lost 5 bases and the J gene lost 0 bases, with 11 bases spanning the gap. The germline CDR1 and CDR2 sequences are SGDLS and YYNGEE. CDR3 length equals 15 residues. The DNA for the CDR3 is TGTGCCAGCAGGGAGGGGATCGCGAACACCGGGGAGCTGTTTTTT. Amino acid sequence: CASREGIANTGELFF.

This clonotype was found a few times. This chain uses TRBV18 with TRBJ1-6, with unresolved D. This CDR3 region has 15 residues. In germline, CDR1 is KGHSH, CDR2 LQKENI. Between the trimmed V and J ends, which lost 1 base and 5 bases, there was a span of 9 bases. The CDR3 DNA follows: TGTGCCAGCTCACCACGGGCAGGTGATAATTCACCCCTCCACTTT. This encodes CASSPRAGDNSPLHF.

The sample holds many counts of this clonotype. The chain couples TRBV3-1 to TRBJ2-3; no firm D call. Germline assignment: CDR1 LGHDT and CDR2 YNNKEL (reference sequence). The CDR3 extends over 12 amino acids. The V gene lost 3 bases and the J gene lost 0 bases, with 1 base spanning the gap. The CDR3 DNA reads TGTGCCAGCAGCCACAGCACAGATACGCAGTATTTT. Translation: CASSHSTDTQYF.

The table lists this clonotype with many counts. The chain employs TRBV5-8 and TRBJ1-4; D ambiguous. Trimming shortened V by 1 base and J by 1 base, and 2 bases separated the two germline ends. This CDR3 is built from 13 residues. The V gene's germline CDR1 is SGHTS and CDR2 YDEGEE. In DNA, the CDR3 is TGTGCCAGCAGCTTGCGAACTAATGAAAAACTGTTTTTT. Protein: CASSLRTNEKLFF.

There are a few counts of this clonotype. Possible read error: a much larger clone is one base away. J is TRBJ1-6 and V is TRBV3-1; 11 bases map to TRBD1. The trim removed 4 bases at V and 9 bases at J, leaving 2 bases unmatched. The germline V gene has CDR1 LGHDT and CDR2 YNNKEL (reference sequence). The CDR3 loop spans 14 amino acids. The CDR3 sequence is CASSPGQGVSPLHF. In nucleotides, the CDR3 is TGTGCCAGCAGCCCGGGACAGGGGGTTTCACCCCTCCACTTT. Full variable domain (rest looked up from reference TRBV3-1 and TRBJ1-6): DTAVSQTPKYLVTQMGNDKSIKCEQNLGHDTMYWYKQDSKKFLKIMFSYNNKELIINETVPNRFSPKSPDKAHLNLHINSLELGDSAVYFCASSPGQGVSPLHFGNGTRLTVT.

The V gene is TRBV9, the J gene TRBJ2-3; TRBD1 matches 8 bases. V lost 3 bases, J lost 6 bases, and 12 bases stayed unmatched. The V gene's germline CDR1 is SGDLS and CDR2 YYNGEE. The CDR3 runs 16 residues. CDR3 in amino acids: CASSEVTGELGDTQYF. Here the CDR3 DNA reads TGTGCCAGCAGCGAGGTGACAGGGGAGTTAGGGGATACGCAGTATTTT.

This clonotype has at least ten counts. This chain connects TRBV7-9 to TRBJ1-5; 7 bases line up with TRBD1. The junction had 5 bases not matched to a gene; V was cut back by 5 bases and J by 4 bases. This CDR3 has 14 amino acids. Germline V gene data show CDR1 as SEHNR and CDR2 as FQNEAQ (reference sequence). CDR3 protein: CASSMTGKNQPQHF. The CDR3 DNA sequence: TGTGCCAGCAGCATGACAGGGAAAAATCAGCCCCAGCATTTT.

The rearrangement links TRBV20-1 to TRBJ1-5; TRBD1 might be the D (5 bases). The germline V and J ends were trimmed by 3 bases and 7 bases, with 7 bases remaining between them. CDR3 size: 11 residues. Germline-derived CDR1 and CDR2 are DFQATT and SNEGSKA (reference sequence). The CDR3 spells CSASGGQPQHF. CDR3 in DNA: TGCAGTGCTAGCGGGGGGCAGCCCCAGCATTTT.

This clonotype was seen more than once but under ten times. The chain couples TRBV20-1 to TRBJ2-2; D might be TRBD2 (6 bases). This CDR3 is 14 amino acids long. The ends were cut back, 0 bases at V and 5 bases at J, with 10 bases in the middle. From germline, CDR1 is DFQATT and CDR2 SNEGSKA (reference sequence). The CDR3 reads CSARDRGGTGELFF. CDR3 in DNA: TGCAGTGCTAGAGATCGTGGGGGGACCGGGGAGCTGTTTTTT.

The chain joins TRBV20-1 to TRBJ2-7; perhaps TRBD1 as D (6 bases). Trimming took off 5 bases at V and 4 bases at J, with 12 bases between the two ends. The CDR3 spans 12 residues. Germline V gene lookup returns CDR1 DFQATT and CDR2 SNEGSKA (reference sequence). The CDR3 DNA reads as TGCAGTGCTGGGACACAGTTATACGAGCAGTACTTC. Protein product: CSAGTQLYEQYF.